This T cell receptor (beta chain) originates from a study of control samples from healthy donors and cancer patients. Of note for this clone: Other DNA variants within this sample encode the same CDR3.

The protocol was immunoSEQ multiplex PCR, while the TCRdb copy is restricted to in-frame clones and leaves out a portion. The repertoire has some 140,000 clones, about 94% of them found once; the top ten carry 13% to 15%. Germline loops: CDR1 KGHSH, CDR2 LQKENI. The germline V and J ends were trimmed by 3 bases and 1 base, with 6 bases remaining between them. The length of the CDR3 is 13 residues. V and J are TRBV18 and TRBJ1-1, with D maybe TRBD1 (5 bases). The TCR originated in a man aged 60-69 years with colorectal cancer. Sequencing was performed on PBMCs. The CDR3 region has the DNA TGTGCCAGCTCACCTACAGGGAACACTGAAGCTTTCTTT. This encodes CASSPTGNTEAFF.